Reported below is one TCR beta chain. Its matching antigen is unknown. In germline, CDR1 is SGHTA, CDR2 FQGNSA. V lost 3 bases and J 6 bases, leaving 11 bases between the germline ends. The CDR3 is 13 residues long. This specimen comes from a study of CD4+ T cells in melanoma. Assay used: immunoSEQ multiplex PCR; TCRdb lists only in-frame clones, some missing. The table lists approximately 47,000 clones, 85% to 90% of them singletons, with about 12% in the top ten. Findings and limits, study-wide: A reported correlation linked neoantigen-specific CD4+ T cells to CD8+, macrophage and B cell function. Neoantigen-specific CD4+ T cells in melanoma reportedly had diverse differentiation states.

Sequencing input: peripheral blood. This receptor was taken from a human donor with melanoma. V gene TRBV7-2 combines with J gene TRBJ1-2, with D possibly TRBD1 on 5 matching bases. CDR3 residues: CASSLGRFNGYTF. The CDR3 DNA is TGTGCCAGCAGCTTGGGACGATTCAATGGCTACACCTTC.